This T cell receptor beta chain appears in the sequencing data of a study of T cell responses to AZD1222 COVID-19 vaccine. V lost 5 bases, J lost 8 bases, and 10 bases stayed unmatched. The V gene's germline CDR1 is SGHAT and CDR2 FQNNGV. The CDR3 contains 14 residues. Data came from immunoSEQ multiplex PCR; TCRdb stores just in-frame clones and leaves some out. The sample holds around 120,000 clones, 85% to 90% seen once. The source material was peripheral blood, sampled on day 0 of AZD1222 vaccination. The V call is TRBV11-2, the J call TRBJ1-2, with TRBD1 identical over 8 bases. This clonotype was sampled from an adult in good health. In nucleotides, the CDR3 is TGTGCCAGCAGCCGGACAGGGTATTTACGGGGCTACACCTTC. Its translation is CASSRTGYLRGYTF.